The subject of this entry is one TCR beta chain. Its target is unknown. The data derive from a study of graft-versus-host responses after intestinal transplantation. Study information: Recipients had transplants, and these were multivisceral, liver-intestinal, or isolated intestinal.

The germline V gene has CDR1 MNHEY and CDR2 SMNVEV (reference sequence). This CDR3 has 15 amino acids. The ends lost 5 bases at V and 7 bases at J; junction bases unmatched: 13. Generated by immunoSEQ multiplex PCR, the TCRdb table keeps only in-frame clones and is missing some. This sample has about 120,000 clones, with roughly 93% found just once. Points from the study as a whole: Marrow from the recipient contained GvH clones, some of which had appeared first in ileum or blood. Peak circulating GvH clone levels tracked with early post-transplant HvG declines. Across patients carrying graft-donor T cell macrochimerism, allografts held high graft-versus-host to host-versus-graft clonal ratios.

The clonotype was recovered from a human donor who received an intestinal transplant. The chain is built from TRBV27 and TRBJ1-2; 7 nucleotides agree with TRBD1. Sample: unstimulated CD8+ T cells sorted from spleen or lymph node cells, taken before intestinal transplant. DNA of the CDR3: TGTGCCAGCAGTACGGACAAGGGGGCATTAGGTGGCTACACCTTC. Translating gives CASSTDKGALGGYTF.